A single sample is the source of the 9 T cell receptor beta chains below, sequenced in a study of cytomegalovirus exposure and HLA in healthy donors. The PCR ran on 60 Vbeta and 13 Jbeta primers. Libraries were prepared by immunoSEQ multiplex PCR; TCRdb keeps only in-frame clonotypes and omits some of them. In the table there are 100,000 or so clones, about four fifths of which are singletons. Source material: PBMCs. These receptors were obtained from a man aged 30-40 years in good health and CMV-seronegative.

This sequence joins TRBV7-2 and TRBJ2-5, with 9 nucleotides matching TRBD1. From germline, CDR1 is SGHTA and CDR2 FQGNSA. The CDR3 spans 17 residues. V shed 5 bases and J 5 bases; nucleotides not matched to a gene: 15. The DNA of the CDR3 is TGTGCCAGCAGCGAGGGACAGGGAAGGTCCCTAGGGGAGACCCAGTACTTC. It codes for CASSEGQGRSLGETQYF.

The CDR3 DNA reads TGTGCCAGCAGCTTGCCCCAGGGGGCTGGGGCCAACGTCCTGACTTTC. It specifies CASSLPQGAGANVLTF. The V gene is TRBV7-9, the J gene TRBJ2-6; 7 nucleotides match TRBD1. The CDR3 totals 16 residues. V shed 3 bases, J shed 2 bases, and the junction held 4 bases outside the gene matches. Per germline, CDR1 SEHNR and CDR2 FQNEAQ (reference sequence).

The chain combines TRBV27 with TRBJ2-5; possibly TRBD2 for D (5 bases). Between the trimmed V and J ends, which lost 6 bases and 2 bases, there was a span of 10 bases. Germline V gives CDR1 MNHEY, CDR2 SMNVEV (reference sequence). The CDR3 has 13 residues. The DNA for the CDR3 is TGTGCCAGCAGCCCAGGACTTCAAGAGACCCAGTACTTC. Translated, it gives CASSPGLQETQYF.

Written as DNA, the CDR3 is TGTGCCAGCAGCTTAGGGACAGGGGATAGAGGCTACACCTTC. This sequence encodes CASSLGTGDRGYTF. The chain couples TRBV7-9 to TRBJ1-2; 9 bases are a match to TRBD1. J gave up 8 bases and V 1 base, and 5 bases lay outside the gene matches. Germline loops: CDR1 SEHNR, CDR2 FQNEAQ (reference sequence). This CDR3 region has 14 residues.

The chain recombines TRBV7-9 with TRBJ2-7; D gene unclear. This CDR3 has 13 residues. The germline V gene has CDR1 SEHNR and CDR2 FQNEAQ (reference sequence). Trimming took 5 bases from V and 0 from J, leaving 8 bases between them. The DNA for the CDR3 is TGTGCCAGCAGCCGATCAGACTCCTACGAGCAGTACTTC. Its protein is CASSRSDSYEQYF.

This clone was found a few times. For the CDR3, the DNA is TGTGCCAGCAGTAACCAGGGGAACTATGGCTACACCTTC. Translated: CASSNQGNYGYTF. J is TRBJ1-2 and V is TRBV27; weak D call: TRBD1 (6 bases). The CDR3 loop spans 13 amino acids. Trimming took 5 bases from V and 2 from J, leaving 9 bases between them. Germline CDR1 reads MNHEY; CDR2 reads SMNVEV (reference sequence).

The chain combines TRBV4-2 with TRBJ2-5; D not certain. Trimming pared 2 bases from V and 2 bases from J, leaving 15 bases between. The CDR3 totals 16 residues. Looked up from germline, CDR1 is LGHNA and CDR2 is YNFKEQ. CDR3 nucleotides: TGTGCCAGCAGCCAAATCTGGGCAAGTGTGCAAGAGACCCAGTACTTC. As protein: CASSQIWASVQETQYF.

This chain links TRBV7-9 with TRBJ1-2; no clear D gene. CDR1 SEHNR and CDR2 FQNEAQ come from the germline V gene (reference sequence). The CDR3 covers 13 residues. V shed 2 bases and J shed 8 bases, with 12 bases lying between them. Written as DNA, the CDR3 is TGTGCCAGCAGCTTAAGGCCGGTGGAGGGCTACACCTTC. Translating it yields CASSLRPVEGYTF.

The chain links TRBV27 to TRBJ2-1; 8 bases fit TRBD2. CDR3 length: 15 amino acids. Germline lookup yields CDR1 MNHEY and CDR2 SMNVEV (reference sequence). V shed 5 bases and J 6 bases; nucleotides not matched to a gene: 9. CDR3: CASSPWAGGRNEQFF. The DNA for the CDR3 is TGTGCCAGCAGTCCGTGGGCGGGGGGTCGCAATGAGCAGTTCTTC.